This TCR beta chain was retrieved from a study of Ad26.COV2.S vaccination and SARS-CoV-2 variants. On the study more broadly: The Ad26.COV2.S arm of the COV1001 trial was where the donor was placed. Study-level findings and limits: Possibly, TCR breadth and depth analyses underestimated total T cell responses.

A word on this clone: Antigen specificity is unknown. The junction differs from germline at one of its ends, possibly a read error.

Profiled with immunoSEQ multiplex PCR; TCRdb holds only in-frame clones, not every one. This sample has 300,000 to 400,000 clones; roughly 87% occur once, and the top ten carry around 3.7%. Treatment noted: roughly 19 received Ad26.COV2.S at low or high dose, single or two shots; 5 received placebo; per-sample allocation not given. Samples analyzed were those drawn on day 63 after the first vaccine or placebo injection. Within Boston, the person who donated was an adult of 18-55 years. An Ad26 vector carrying the Wuhan-strain SARS-CoV-2 spike served as the vaccine. In germline, CDR1 is SSHAT, CDR2 FNYEAQ (reference sequence). CDR3 length: 15 residues.

The sequence was obtained from a person between 18 and 65 years old who received the Ad26.COV2.S COVID-19 vaccine or a placebo. The chain joins TRBV7-7 to TRBJ2-3; TRBD1 is a possible D gene (6 bases). Sequencing used peripheral blood, obtained in a trial of Ad26.COV2.S vaccine versus placebo. The CDR3 nucleotides are TGTGCTAGCAGCGAACAGGGCCTGAGCACAGATACGCAGTATTTT. Its translation: CASSEQGLSTDTQYF.